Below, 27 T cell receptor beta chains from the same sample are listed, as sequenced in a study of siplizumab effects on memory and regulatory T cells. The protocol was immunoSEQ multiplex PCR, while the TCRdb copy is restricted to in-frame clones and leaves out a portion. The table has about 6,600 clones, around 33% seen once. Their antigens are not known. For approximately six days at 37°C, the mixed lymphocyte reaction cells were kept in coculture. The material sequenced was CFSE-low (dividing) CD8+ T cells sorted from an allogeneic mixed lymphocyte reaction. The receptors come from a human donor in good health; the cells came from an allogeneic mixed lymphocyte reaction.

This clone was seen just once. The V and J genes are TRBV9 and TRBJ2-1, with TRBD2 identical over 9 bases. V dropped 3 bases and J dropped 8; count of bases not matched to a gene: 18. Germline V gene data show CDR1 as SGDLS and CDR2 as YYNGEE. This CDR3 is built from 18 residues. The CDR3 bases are TGTGCCAGCAGCGGACAGAGGGGGGCTAGCGGGAAACTCGATGAGCAGTTCTTC. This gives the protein CASSGQRGASGKLDEQFF.

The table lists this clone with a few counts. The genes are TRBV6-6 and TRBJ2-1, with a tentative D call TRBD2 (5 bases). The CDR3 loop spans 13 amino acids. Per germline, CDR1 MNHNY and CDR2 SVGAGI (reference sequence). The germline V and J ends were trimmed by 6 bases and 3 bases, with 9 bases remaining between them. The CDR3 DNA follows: TGTGCCAGCAGGGACGGGGACTACAATGAGCAGTTCTTC. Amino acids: CASRDGDYNEQFF.

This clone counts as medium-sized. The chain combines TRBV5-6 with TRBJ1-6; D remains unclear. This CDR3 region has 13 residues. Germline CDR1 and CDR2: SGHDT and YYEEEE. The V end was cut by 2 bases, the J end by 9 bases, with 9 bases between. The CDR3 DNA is TGTGCCAGCAGCTTAACTGTGGGTTCACCCCTCCACTTT. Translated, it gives CASSLTVGSPLHF.

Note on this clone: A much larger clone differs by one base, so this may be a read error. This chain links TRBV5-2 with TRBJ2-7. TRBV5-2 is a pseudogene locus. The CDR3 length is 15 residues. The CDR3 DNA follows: TGTGCCAGCAGCCAAGTTTCCGGATTTACCTACGAGCAGTACTTC. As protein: CASSQVSGFTYEQYF.

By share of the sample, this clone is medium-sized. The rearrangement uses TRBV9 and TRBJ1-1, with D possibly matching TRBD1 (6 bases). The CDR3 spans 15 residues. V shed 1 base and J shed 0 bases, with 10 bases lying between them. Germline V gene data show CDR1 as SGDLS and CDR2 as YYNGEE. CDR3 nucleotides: TGTGCCAGCAGCGTACCGACAGGCATGAACACTGAAGCTTTCTTT. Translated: CASSVPTGMNTEAFF.

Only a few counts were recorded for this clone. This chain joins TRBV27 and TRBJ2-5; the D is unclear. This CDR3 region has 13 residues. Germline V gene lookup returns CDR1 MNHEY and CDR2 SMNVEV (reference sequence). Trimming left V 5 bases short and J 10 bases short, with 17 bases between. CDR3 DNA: TGTGCCAGCAGTCTTAATGCTAGAGTTGTCCAGTACTTC. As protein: CASSLNARVVQYF.

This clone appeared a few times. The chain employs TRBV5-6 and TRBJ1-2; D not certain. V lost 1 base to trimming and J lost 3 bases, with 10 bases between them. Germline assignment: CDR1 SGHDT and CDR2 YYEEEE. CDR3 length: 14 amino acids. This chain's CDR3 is CASSLLGQHYGYTF. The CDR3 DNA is TGTGCCAGCAGCTTGCTCGGCCAGCACTATGGCTACACCTTC.

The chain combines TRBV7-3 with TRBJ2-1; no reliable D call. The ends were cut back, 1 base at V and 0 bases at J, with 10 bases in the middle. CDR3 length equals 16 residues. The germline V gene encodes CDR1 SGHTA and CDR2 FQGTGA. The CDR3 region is CASSLNTVSSYNEQFF. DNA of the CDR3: TGTGCCAGCAGCTTAAATACCGTTAGCTCCTACAATGAGCAGTTCTTC.

CDR3 amino acids: CASRVGQNFYGYTF. The DNA of the CDR3 is TGCGCCAGCAGGGTAGGACAGAATTTCTATGGCTACACCTTC. The chain employs TRBV5-1 and TRBJ1-2; the D gene is possibly TRBD1 (6 bases). CDR1 is SGHRS, CDR2 YFSETQ, per germline. Trimming removed 5 bases at V and 4 bases at J, with 15 bases between. CDR3 length: 14 residues.

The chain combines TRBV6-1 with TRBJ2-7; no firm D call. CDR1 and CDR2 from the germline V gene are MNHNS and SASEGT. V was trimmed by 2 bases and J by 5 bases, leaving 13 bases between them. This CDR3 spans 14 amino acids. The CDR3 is CASSEFTRIHEQYF. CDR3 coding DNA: TGTGCCAGCAGTGAATTTACAAGGATCCACGAGCAGTACTTC.

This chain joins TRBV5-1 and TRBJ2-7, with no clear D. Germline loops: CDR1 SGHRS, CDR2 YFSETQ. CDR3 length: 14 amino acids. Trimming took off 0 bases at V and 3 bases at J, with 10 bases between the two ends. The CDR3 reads CASSLVGYNYEQYF. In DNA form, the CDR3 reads TGCGCCAGCAGCTTGGTCGGCTACAACTACGAGCAGTACTTC.

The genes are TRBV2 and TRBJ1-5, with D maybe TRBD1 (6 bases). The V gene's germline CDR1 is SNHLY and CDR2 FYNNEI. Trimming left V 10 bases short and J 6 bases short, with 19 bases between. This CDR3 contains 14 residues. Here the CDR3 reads CAITDTGLVQPQHF. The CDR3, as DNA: TGTGCCATTACGGATACAGGGCTTGTTCAGCCCCAGCATTTT.

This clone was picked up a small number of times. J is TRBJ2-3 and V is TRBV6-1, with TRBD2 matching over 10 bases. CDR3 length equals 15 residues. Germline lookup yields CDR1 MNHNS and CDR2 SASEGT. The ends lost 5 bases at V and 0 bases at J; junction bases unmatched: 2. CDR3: CASSLTSGSTDTQYF. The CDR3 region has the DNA TGTGCCAGCAGTTTGACTAGCGGGAGCACAGATACGCAGTATTTT.

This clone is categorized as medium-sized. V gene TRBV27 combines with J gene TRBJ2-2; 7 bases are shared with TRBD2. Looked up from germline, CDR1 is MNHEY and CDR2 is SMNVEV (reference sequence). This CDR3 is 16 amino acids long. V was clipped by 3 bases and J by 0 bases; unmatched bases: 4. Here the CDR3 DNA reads TGTGCCAGCAGTTTCATGGGACTATCGAACACCGGGGAGCTGTTTTTT. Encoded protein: CASSFMGLSNTGELFF.

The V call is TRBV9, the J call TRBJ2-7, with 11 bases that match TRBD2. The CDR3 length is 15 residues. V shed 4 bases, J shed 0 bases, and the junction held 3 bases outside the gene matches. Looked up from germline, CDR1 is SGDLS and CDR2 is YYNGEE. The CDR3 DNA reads TGTGCCAGCAGCTTAACTAGCGGGAGCTCCTACGAGCAGTACTTC. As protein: CASSLTSGSSYEQYF.

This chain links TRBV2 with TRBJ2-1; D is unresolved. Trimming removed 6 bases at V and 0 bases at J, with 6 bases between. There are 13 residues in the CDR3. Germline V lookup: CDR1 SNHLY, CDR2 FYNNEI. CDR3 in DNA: TGTGCCAGCAGAGATAGCTCCTACAATGAGCAGTTCTTC. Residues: CASRDSSYNEQFF.

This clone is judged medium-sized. This CDR3 reads CASSEFSGLYEQFF. DNA of the CDR3: TGTGCCAGCAGTGAATTCAGTGGGCTCTATGAGCAGTTCTTC. This chain joins TRBV2 and TRBJ2-1; the D is unclear. The CDR3 is 14 residues long. Deletions cut 2 bases from V and 8 bases from J, with 13 bases between. CDR1 is SNHLY, CDR2 FYNNEI, per germline.

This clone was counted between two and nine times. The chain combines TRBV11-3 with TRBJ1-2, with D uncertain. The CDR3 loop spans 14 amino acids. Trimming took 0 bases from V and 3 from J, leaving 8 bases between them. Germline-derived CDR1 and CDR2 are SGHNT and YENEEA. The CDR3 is CASSLDPRDYGYTF. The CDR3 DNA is TGTGCCAGCAGCTTAGATCCTAGGGACTATGGCTACACCTTC. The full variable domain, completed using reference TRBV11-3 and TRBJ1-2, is EAGVVQSPRYKIIEKKQPVAFWCNPISGHNTLYWYLQNLGQGPELLIRYENEEAVDDSQLPKDRFSAERLKGVDSTLKIQPAELGDSAVYLCASSLDPRDYGYTFGSGTRLTVV.

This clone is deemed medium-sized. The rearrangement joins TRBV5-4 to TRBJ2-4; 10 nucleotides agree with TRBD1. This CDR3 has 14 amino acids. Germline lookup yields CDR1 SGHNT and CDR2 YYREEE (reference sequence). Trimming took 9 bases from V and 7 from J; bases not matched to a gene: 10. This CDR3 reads CAMTGGEVLNIQYF. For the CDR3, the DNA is TGTGCCATGACAGGGGGCGAAGTATTGAACATTCAGTACTTC.

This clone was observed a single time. Written as DNA, the CDR3 is TGCGCCAGCAGCCAAGAATACGCCACGGGAAACACCATATATTTT. This encodes CASSQEYATGNTIYF. The chain recombines TRBV4-3 with TRBJ1-3; D is unresolved. The V gene's germline CDR1 is LGHNA and CDR2 YSLEER. The CDR3 totals 15 residues. The V gene lost 0 bases and the J gene lost 4 bases, with 10 bases spanning the gap.

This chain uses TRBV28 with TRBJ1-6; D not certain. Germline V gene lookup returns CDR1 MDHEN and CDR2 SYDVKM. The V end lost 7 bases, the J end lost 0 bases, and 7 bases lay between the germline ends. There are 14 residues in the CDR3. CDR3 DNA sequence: TGTGCCAGCACCCAGAGCTCCTATAATTCACCCCTCCACTTT. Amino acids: CASTQSSYNSPLHF.

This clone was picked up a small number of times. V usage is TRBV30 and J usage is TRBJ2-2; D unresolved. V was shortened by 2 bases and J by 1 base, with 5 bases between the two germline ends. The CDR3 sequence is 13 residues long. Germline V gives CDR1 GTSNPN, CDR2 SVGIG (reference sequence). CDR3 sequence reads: CAWSPWNTGELFF. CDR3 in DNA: TGTGCCTGGAGTCCTTGGAACACCGGGGAGCTGTTTTTT.

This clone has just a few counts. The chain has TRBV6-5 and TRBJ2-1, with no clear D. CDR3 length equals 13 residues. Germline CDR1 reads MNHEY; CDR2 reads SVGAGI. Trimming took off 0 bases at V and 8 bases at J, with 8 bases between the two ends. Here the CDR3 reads CASSYSLVYEQFF. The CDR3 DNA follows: TGTGCCAGCAGTTACTCGCTTGTGTATGAGCAGTTCTTC.

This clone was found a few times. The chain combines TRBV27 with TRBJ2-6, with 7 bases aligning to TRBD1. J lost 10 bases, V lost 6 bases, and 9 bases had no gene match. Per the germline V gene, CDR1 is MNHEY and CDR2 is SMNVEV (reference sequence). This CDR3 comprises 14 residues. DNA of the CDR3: TGTGCCAGCAGATGGGCAGGGGGACGGAACGTCCTGACTTTC. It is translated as CASRWAGGRNVLTF. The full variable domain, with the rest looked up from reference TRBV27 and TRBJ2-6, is EAQVTQNPRYLITVTGKKLTVTCSQNMNHEYMSWYRQDPGLGLRQIYYSMNVEVTDKGDVPEGYKVSRKEKRNFPLILESPSPNQTSLYFCASRWAGGRNVLTFGAGSRLTVL.

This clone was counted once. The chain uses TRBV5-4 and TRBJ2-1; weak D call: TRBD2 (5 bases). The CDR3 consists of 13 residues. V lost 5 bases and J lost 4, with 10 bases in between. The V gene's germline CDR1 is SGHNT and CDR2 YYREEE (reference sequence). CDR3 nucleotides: TGTGCCAGCAGGGCGGACTTTTACAATGAGCAGTTCTTC. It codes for CASRADFYNEQFF.

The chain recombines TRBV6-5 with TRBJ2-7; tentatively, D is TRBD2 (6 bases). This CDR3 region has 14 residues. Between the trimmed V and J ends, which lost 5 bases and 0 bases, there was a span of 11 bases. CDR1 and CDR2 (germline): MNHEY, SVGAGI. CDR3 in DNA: TGTGCCAGCAGTCCGGGACTGACCTCCTACGAGCAGTACTTC. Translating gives CASSPGLTSYEQYF.

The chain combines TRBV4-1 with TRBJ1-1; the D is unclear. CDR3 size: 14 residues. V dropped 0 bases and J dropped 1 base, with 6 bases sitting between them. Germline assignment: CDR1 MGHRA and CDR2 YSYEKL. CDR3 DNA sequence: TGCGCCAGCAGCCAAGATCCGGGGAACACTGAAGCTTTCTTT. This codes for CASSQDPGNTEAFF.